The rows below give T cell receptor beta chains drawn from one sample of a study of sequential checkpoint blockade in melanoma. TCRdb's table, derived via immunoSEQ multiplex PCR, lists solely in-frame clones and lacks some. The data hold more than 25,000 clones, with roughly 89% observed a single time. This sample comprised CD8+ T cells sorted from blood (inferred from file names), obtained from a patient given nivolumab and ipilimumab in sequence. The source is a human donor with melanoma. Each CDR3 is given with its conserved first and last residue. Fields, in order: clone size, D gene, J gene, V gene, CDR3 protein, CDR3 DNA. The D gene is left open where the match is weak. Clone size is stated in some rows and not others, as once, few, many or a class when expanded.

NA,NA,TRBJ2-7,TRBV27,CASSISGAQWNEQYF,TGTGCCAGCTCTATCTCAGGGGCCCAATGGAACGAGCAGTACTTC
NA,NA,TRBJ2-7,TRBV6-5,CASSYGELAGYEQYF,TGTGCCAGCAGTTACGGGGAGTTGGCCGGCTACGAGCAGTACTTC
NA,NA,TRBJ2-1,TRBV6-5,CASSYSDSYNEQFF,TGTGCCAGCAGTTACTCGGACAGCTACAATGAGCAGTTCTTC
NA,NA,TRBJ1-2,TRBV5-6,CASSSVGVGYGYTF,TGTGCCAGCAGCTCAGTAGGGGTAGGCTATGGCTACACCTTC
NA,TRBD1,TRBJ2-1,TRBV4-2,CASSQDGTGTYNEQFF,TGTGCCAGCAGCCAAGACGGGACAGGGACCTACAATGAGCAGTTCTTC
NA,NA,TRBJ1-6,TRBV10-2,CAIGSGYNSPLHF,TGCGCCATCGGGTCGGGGTATAATTCACCCCTCCACTTT
NA,TRBD2,TRBJ2-1,TRBV6-6,CASSYGLAGGNEQFF,TGTGCCAGCAGTTACGGACTAGCGGGGGGCAATGAGCAGTTCTTC
NA,NA,TRBJ2-7,TRBV19,CASSPSGYGSYEQYF,TGTGCCAGTAGTCCAAGCGGGTACGGCTCCTACGAGCAGTACTTC
NA,TRBD2,TRBJ2-1,TRBV6-1,CASSELASGSVIEQFF,TGTGCCAGCAGTGAATTGGCTAGCGGGAGCGTTATTGAGCAGTTCTTC
NA,NA,TRBJ1-1,TRBV9,CASSVDGEAKNTEAFF,TGTGCCAGCAGCGTAGATGGGGAGGCCAAGAACACTGAAGCTTTCTTT
NA,NA,TRBJ1-4,TRBV6-1,CASCVKQGMRRNEKLFF,TGTGCCAGCTGTGTCAAGCAGGGCATGAGGCGAAATGAAAAACTGTTTTTT
NA,TRBD2,TRBJ2-5,TRBV10-3,CAISESGLGQETQYF,TGTGCCATCAGTGAGTCGGGACTAGGGCAAGAGACCCAGTACTTC
NA,TRBD2,TRBJ2-1,TRBV15,CATSTNPLAGGHNEQFF,TGTGCCACCAGTACAAACCCACTAGCGGGGGGACACAATGAGCAGTTCTTC
once,NA,TRBJ2-1,TRBV4-2,CASDGGGRNNEQFF,TGTGCCAGCGATGGGGGAGGAAGGAACAATGAGCAGTTCTTC
NA,NA,TRBJ2-1,TRBV28,CASRRLTVAGNEQFF,TGTGCCAGCAGAAGATTGACGGTAGCCGGCAATGAGCAGTTCTTC
NA,TRBD2,TRBJ2-3,TRBV28,CASSIPGLADADTQYF,TGTGCCAGCAGTATACCGGGACTAGCGGACGCAGATACGCAGTATTTT
NA,TRBD2,TRBJ2-2,TRBV2,CASSDGGAGGPTGELFF,TGTGCCAGCAGTGACGGTGGGGCGGGGGGGCCAACCGGGGAGCTGTTTTTT
NA,NA,TRBJ1-6,TRBV18,CASSPHDGGLNSPLHF,TGTGCCAGCTCACCCCACGACGGGGGGTTGAATTCACCCCTCCACTTT
NA,NA,TRBJ2-5,TRBV25-1,CASSESGPAQETQYF,TGTGCCAGCAGTGAATCGGGTCCGGCTCAAGAGACCCAGTACTTC
NA,TRBD1,TRBJ1-1,TRBV2,CARQAGRGYTEAFF,TGTGCCAGACAAGCGGGCAGGGGGTACACTGAAGCTTTCTTT
NA,TRBD2,TRBJ2-7,TRBV9,CASSVELAYEQYF,TGTGCCAGCAGCGTAGAACTAGCGTACGAGCAGTACTTC
NA,NA,TRBJ2-1,TRBV5-4,CASSVTGNEQFF,TGTGCCAGCAGCGTTACGGGGAATGAGCAGTTCTTC
NA,TRBD1,TRBJ2-1,TRBV5-6,CASSFPTGGMNEQFF,TGTGCCAGCAGCTTCCCGACAGGGGGCATGAATGAGCAGTTCTTC
few,NA,TRBJ1-2,TRBV6-5,CASSPGEGKYGYTF,TGTGCCAGCAGCCCGGGGGAGGGGAAATATGGCTACACCTTC